Each of the 17 T cell receptor beta chains below was sequenced from the same sample in a study of control samples from healthy donors and cancer patients. The data were produced by immunoSEQ multiplex PCR, yet TCRdb's version contains in-frame clones alone and is incomplete. The sample yields 35,000 to 40,000 clones, approximately 82% seen once. Sequencing was done on a sample of PBMCs. The receptors shown here come from a woman aged 60 to 75 with lung cancer.

Only a few counts were recorded for this clone. An end of the junction differs from the germline gene, which may be a read error. The chain recombines TRBV2 with TRBJ1-1, with D tentatively TRBD1 (5 bases). The CDR3 is made up of 11 amino acids. Germline CDR1 and CDR2: SNHLY and FYNNEI. The CDR3 coding sequence is TGTGCCAGCAGTGAGGGACTGTCAAGGGTCTTT. Translation gives CASSEGLSRVF.

In its sample, this clone was seen a few times. The V and J genes are TRBV7-6 and TRBJ2-7; possible D gene TRBD1, 5 bases. Germline V CDR1 and CDR2: SGHVS, FNYEAQ. V lost 5 bases and J lost 5, with 13 bases in between. This CDR3 region has 13 residues. The CDR3 sequence is CASSPRVLDEQYF. The CDR3 coding sequence is TGTGCCAGCAGCCCCAGGGTCCTCGACGAGCAGTACTTC.

The chain has TRBV11-3 and TRBJ2-7; TRBD1 agrees at 8 bases. CDR1 is SGHNT, CDR2 YENEEA, per germline. This CDR3 contains 15 residues. V was clipped by 2 bases and J by 6 bases; unmatched bases: 9. As DNA, the CDR3 is TGTGCCAGCAGCTTAAACACCCGGACAGGGTCCGAGCAGTACTTC. Its protein product is CASSLNTRTGSEQYF.

This chain joins TRBV4-3 and TRBJ1-5; a possible D gene is TRBD1 (5 bases). The V end was cut by 1 base, the J end by 6 bases, with 10 bases between. The germline CDR1 and CDR2 sequences are LGHNA and YSLEER. This CDR3 contains 14 residues. Here the CDR3 DNA reads TGCGCCAGCAGCCAAGGCAGGCAGGGTCAGCCCCAGCATTTT. It encodes CASSQGRQGQPQHF.

This clone showed up just once. The rearrangement joins TRBV9 to TRBJ1-5; D perhaps matches TRBD1 (5 bases). V was pared by 3 bases and J by 2 bases, with 12 bases between. CDR3 size: 15 residues. Germline lookup yields CDR1 SGDLS and CDR2 YYNGEE. The CDR3 region is CASSAGTLGNQPQHF. The CDR3 nucleotides are TGTGCCAGCAGCGCCGGGACCCTTGGCAATCAGCCCCAGCATTTT.

This clone was observed once. V is TRBV9 and J is TRBJ2-1, with D possibly TRBD1 on 8 matching bases. Germline V gives CDR1 SGDLS, CDR2 YYNGEE. With 4 bases removed from V and 6 bases from J, the gap between germline ends came to 14 bases. The CDR3 has 14 amino acids. CDR3 sequence reads: CASSPQGGVNEQFF. The CDR3 coding sequence is TGTGCCAGCAGCCCACAGGGGGGGGTCAATGAGCAGTTCTTC.

This chain connects TRBV19 to TRBJ2-2; 8 bases line up with TRBD2. The CDR3 covers 17 residues. After removal of 1 base from V and 0 bases from J, the junction contained 4 bases not matched to a gene. Germline CDR1 and CDR2: LNHDA and SQIVND (reference sequence). The CDR3: CASSIVASGSNTGELFF. Here the CDR3 DNA reads TGTGCCAGTAGTATAGTGGCTAGCGGGTCGAACACCGGGGAGCTGTTTTTT.

The rearrangement uses TRBV6-4 and TRBJ1-6; 8 positions match TRBD1. With 3 bases clipped from V and 10 bases from J, the junction kept 8 bases outside the gene matches. Germline values: CDR1 MRHNA, CDR2 SNTAGT. This CDR3 has 15 amino acids. CDR3 DNA sequence: TGTGCCAGCAGTGAGGCAGGACAGGGTCAGTCACCCCTCCACTTT. As protein: CASSEAGQGQSPLHF.

The chain joins TRBV6-1 to TRBJ2-1, with 8 bases identical to TRBD2. Losses at the gene ends were 3 bases for V and 9 bases for J; bases not matched to a gene: 10. The CDR3 length is 15 residues. Germline V gene sequence: CDR1 MNHNS, CDR2 SASEGT. The CDR3 DNA sequence: TGTGCCAGCAGTGAGCCCGGCGGGGGGAAGGGTGAGCAGTTCTTC. It encodes CASSEPGGGKGEQFF.

V is TRBV12-5 and J is TRBJ1-3; 8 bases agree with TRBD1. Germline assignment: CDR1 LGHNT and CDR2 FRNRAP. With V trimmed by 6 bases and J by 0 bases, 1 base remained unmatched. The CDR3 length is 14 residues. CDR3 bases: TGTGCTAGTGGCGACAGGGGCTCTGGAAACACCATATATTTT. It is translated as CASGDRGSGNTIYF.

This clone appeared once. This chain joins TRBV7-2 and TRBJ2-1, with TRBD2 matching over 8 bases. The germline CDR1 and CDR2 sequences are SGHTA and FQGNSA. CDR3 length equals 12 residues. V shed 5 bases and J 11 bases; nucleotides not matched to a gene: 5. This CDR3 reads CASSQTSEQQFF. CDR3 in DNA: TGTGCCAGCAGCCAGACTAGCGAGCAGCAGTTCTTC.

The table lists this clone with a count of one. J is TRBJ2-7 and V is TRBV9, with D perhaps matching TRBD1 (6 bases). The CDR3 totals 16 residues. The V gene lost 3 bases and the J gene lost 2 bases, with 18 bases spanning the gap. CDR1 is SGDLS, CDR2 YYNGEE, per germline. The CDR3 region has the DNA TGTGCCAGCAGCGCGAGACAGGCGACTGGAACCTACGAGCAGTACTTC. Translating gives CASSARQATGTYEQYF.

This clone has just a few counts. Other DNA sequences in this sample translate to the same CDR3. The chain links TRBV9 to TRBJ1-1, with D maybe TRBD1 (6 bases). Germline CDR1 reads SGDLS; CDR2 reads YYNGEE. The CDR3 has 15 amino acids. Trimming left V 9 bases short and J 4 bases short, with 22 bases between. This CDR3 reads CANTRMGAGRTEAFF. The CDR3 region has the DNA TGTGCCAATACAAGGATGGGGGCGGGTCGCACTGAAGCTTTCTTT.

The rearrangement uses TRBV7-2 and TRBJ2-2; D is uncertain. Germline loops: CDR1 SGHTA, CDR2 FQGNSA. The V and J ends lost 3 bases and 7 bases respectively, with 6 bases between them. CDR3 length: 12 amino acids. CDR3 nucleotide sequence: TGTGCCAGCAGCTTCTATGGCGGGGAGCTGTTTTTT. This translates into CASSFYGGELFF. Together with reference TRBV7-2 and TRBJ2-2, the CDR3 gives the full variable domain: GAGVSQSPSNKVTEKGKDVELRCDPISGHTALYWYRQSLGQGLEFLIYFQGNSAPDKSGLPSDRFSAERTGGSVSTLTIQRTQQEDSAVYLCASSFYGGELFFGEGSRLTVL.

V and J are TRBV6-5 and TRBJ1-1; D unresolved. The CDR3 has 10 amino acids. The germline V gene encodes CDR1 MNHEY and CDR2 SVGAGI. The germline V and J ends were trimmed by 6 bases and 7 bases, with 6 bases remaining between them. CDR3 sequence reads: CASRVGEAFF. Here the CDR3 DNA reads TGTGCCAGCAGGGTCGGTGAAGCTTTCTTT.

The chain joins TRBV7-2 to TRBJ1-1; no reliable D call. This CDR3 has 12 amino acids. Deletions cut 4 bases from V and 8 bases from J, with 11 bases between. Germline assignment: CDR1 SGHTA and CDR2 FQGNSA. The chain's CDR3 is CASSSNHLEAFF. The CDR3 DNA is TGTGCCAGCAGCTCGAATCACCTAGAAGCTTTCTTT.

The gene calls are TRBV7-6 and TRBJ1-1; maybe TRBD1 (5 bases). CDR3 size: 16 residues. With 2 bases removed from V and 1 base from J, the gap between germline ends came to 14 bases. Looked up from germline, CDR1 is SGHVS and CDR2 is FNYEAQ. Here the CDR3 reads CASSLSSQGRNTEAFF. The CDR3 DNA reads as TGTGCCAGCAGCTTAAGTTCGCAGGGCAGGAACACTGAAGCTTTCTTT.